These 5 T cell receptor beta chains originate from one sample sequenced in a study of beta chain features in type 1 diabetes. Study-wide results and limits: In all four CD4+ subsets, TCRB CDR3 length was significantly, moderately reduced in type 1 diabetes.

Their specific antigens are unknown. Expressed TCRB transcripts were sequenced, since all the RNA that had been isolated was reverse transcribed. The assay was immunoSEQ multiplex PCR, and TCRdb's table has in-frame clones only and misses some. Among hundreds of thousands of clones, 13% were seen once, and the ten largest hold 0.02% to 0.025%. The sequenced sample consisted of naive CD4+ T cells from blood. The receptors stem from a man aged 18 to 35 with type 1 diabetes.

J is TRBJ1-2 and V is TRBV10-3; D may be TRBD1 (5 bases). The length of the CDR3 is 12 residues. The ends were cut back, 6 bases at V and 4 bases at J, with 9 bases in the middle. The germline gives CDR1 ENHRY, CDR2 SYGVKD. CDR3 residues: CAISRDGYGYTF. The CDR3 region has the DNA TGTGCCATCAGCCGGGACGGCTATGGCTACACCTTC.

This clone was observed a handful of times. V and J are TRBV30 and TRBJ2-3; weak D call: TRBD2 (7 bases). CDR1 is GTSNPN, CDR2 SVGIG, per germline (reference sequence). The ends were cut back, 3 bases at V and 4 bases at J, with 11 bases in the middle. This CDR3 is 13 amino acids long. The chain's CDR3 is CAWSREGADTQYF. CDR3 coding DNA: TGTGCCTGGAGCAGGGAGGGGGCAGATACGCAGTATTTT.

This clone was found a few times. CDR3 residues: CASSTRPVDEQFF. CDR3 nucleotides: TGTGCCAGCAGCACCCGACCTGTGGATGAGCAGTTCTTC. This chain joins TRBV7-6 and TRBJ2-1; unclear D gene. The CDR3 is 13 residues long. Between the trimmed V and J ends, which lost 5 bases and 8 bases, there was a span of 13 bases. Germline V lookup: CDR1 SGHVS, CDR2 FNYEAQ.

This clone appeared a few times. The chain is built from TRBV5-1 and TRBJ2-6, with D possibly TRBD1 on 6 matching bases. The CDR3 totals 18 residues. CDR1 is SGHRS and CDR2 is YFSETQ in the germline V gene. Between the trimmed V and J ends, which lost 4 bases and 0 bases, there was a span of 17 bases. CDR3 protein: CASSRGRDIHSGANVLTF. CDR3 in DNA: TGCGCCAGCAGCCGGGGACGGGACATCCACTCTGGGGCCAACGTCCTGACTTTC.

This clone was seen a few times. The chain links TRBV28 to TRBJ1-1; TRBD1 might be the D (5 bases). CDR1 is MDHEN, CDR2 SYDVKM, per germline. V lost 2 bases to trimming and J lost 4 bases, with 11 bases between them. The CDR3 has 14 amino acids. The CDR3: CASSLAQGGTEAFF. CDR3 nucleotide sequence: TGTGCCAGCAGTTTAGCCCAGGGTGGCACTGAAGCTTTCTTT.